The text below deals with one T cell receptor (beta chain). Its antigen is unidentified. V lost 0 bases to trimming and J lost 4 bases, with 16 bases between them. Looked up from germline, CDR1 is SGHRS and CDR2 is YFSETQ. The CDR3 loop spans 17 amino acids. This record belongs to a study of identical twins. Study outcomes and limitations: Alpha sequences that were out-of-frame and twin-shared showed an excess of low generation probability.

After template switching added a universal primer site, the resulting cDNA carried unique molecular identifiers. Each CDR3 protein gets one entry after TCRdb re-called the 5' RACE reads with MiXCR. The table records hundreds of thousands of distinct CDR3 sequences, approximately 6% of them present only once. Sequenced sample: naive T cells sorted from blood. This chain links TRBV5-1 with TRBJ1-4; no clear D. This clonotype was sampled from a young man in good health. The CDR3 DNA reads TGCGCCAGCAGCTTGGATATCAGCCACCGTGTTAATGAAAAACTGTTTTTT. Its translation: CASSLDISHRVNEKLFF.